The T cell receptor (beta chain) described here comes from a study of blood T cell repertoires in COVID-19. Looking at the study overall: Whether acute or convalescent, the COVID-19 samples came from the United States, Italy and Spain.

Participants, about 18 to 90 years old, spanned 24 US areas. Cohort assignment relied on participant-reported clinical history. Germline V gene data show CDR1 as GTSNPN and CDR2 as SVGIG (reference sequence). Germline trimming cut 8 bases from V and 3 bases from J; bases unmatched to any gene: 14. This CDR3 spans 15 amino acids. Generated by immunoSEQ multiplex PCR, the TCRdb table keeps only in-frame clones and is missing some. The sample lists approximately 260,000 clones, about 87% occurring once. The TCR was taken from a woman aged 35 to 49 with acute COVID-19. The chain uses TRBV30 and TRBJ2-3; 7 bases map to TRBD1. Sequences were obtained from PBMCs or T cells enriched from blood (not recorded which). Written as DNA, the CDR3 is TGTGCCCGAAACGACGGGGCAGGGGGTACAGATACGCAGTATTTT. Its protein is CARNDGAGGTDTQYF.